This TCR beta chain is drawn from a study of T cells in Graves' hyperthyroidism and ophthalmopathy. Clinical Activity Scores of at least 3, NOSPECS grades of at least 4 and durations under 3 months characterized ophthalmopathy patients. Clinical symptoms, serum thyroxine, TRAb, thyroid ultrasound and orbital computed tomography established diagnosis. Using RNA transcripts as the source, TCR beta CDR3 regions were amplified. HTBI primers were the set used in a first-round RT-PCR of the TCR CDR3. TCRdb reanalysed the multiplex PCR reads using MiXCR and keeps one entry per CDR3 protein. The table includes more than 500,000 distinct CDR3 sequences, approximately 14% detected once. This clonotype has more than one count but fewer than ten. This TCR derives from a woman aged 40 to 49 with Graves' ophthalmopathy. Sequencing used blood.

CDR3 loop: CAWTEGSNQPQHF. The CDR3 DNA sequence: TGTGCCTGGACCGAGGGAAGCAATCAGCCCCAGCATTTT. This chain uses TRBV30 with TRBJ1-5, with D uncertain. The CDR3 length is 13 residues. V lost 4 bases, J lost 1 base, and 8 bases lay in between. Per germline, CDR1 GTSNPN and CDR2 SVGIG (reference sequence).